These 31 T cell receptor beta chains came from one sample sequenced in a study of spatial heterogeneity in lung cancer. In TCRdb, the 5' RACE reads were re-called with MiXCR into one record per CDR3 protein. In total, the table holds around 67 distinct CDR3 sequences. Documented time point: sample taken at primary tumor resection. Source: normal lung tissue next to the tumor, taken at surgery. Receptors originate from a female donor with early-stage non-small cell lung cancer.

On this clonotype: This beta chain is a stray read from a library made for alpha chains; its abundance is not meaningful. The chain employs TRBV4-1 and TRBJ2-5; 8 bases agree with TRBD2. V shed 4 bases and J 3 bases; nucleotides not matched to a gene: 1. The V gene's germline CDR1 is MGHRA and CDR2 YSYEKL. The CDR3 runs 13 residues. CDR3 bases: TGCGCCAGCAGCCGAGCGGGAGAAGAGACCCAGTACTTC. This codes for CASSRAGEETQYF.

This clonotype was seen more than once but under ten times. Little can be read into the size of this beta chain, an off-target read in a library designed for alpha chains. This rearrangement joins TRBV9 to TRBJ1-1; 8 bases are shared with TRBD1. Germline V gene data show CDR1 as SGDLS and CDR2 as YYNGEE. The V and J ends lost 6 bases and 11 bases, in that order; junction bases with no gene match: 12. The CDR3 totals 13 residues. CDR3: CASNPAAGGQAFF. CDR3 in DNA: TGTGCCAGCAACCCAGCGGCAGGGGGCCAGGCTTTCTTT.

By share of the sample, this clonotype is hyperexpanded. This beta chain lies outside the target of a library built for alpha chains; its clone size means little. The V gene is TRBV27, the J gene TRBJ2-3, with 9 bases matching TRBD2. From germline, CDR1 is MNHEY and CDR2 SMNVEV (reference sequence). CDR3 size: 13 residues. CDR3: CATSGGGSDTQYF. The CDR3 DNA is TGTGCGACTAGCGGAGGGGGTTCAGATACGCAGTATTTT.

This clonotype has just a few counts. This beta chain lies outside the target of a library built for alpha chains; its clone size means little. J is TRBJ2-7 and V is TRBV6-5, with TRBD2 as a possible D gene (6 bases). The ends were cut back, 6 bases at V and 1 base at J, with 10 bases in the middle. Per germline, CDR1 MNHEY and CDR2 SVGAGI. The CDR3 length is 13 residues. In DNA, the CDR3 is TGTGCCAGCAGGCTACGGGAGTCCTACGAGCAGTACTTC. As protein: CASRLRESYEQYF.

Relative to its sample, this clonotype is hyperexpanded. Since the library was made to target alpha chains, this beta chain is a stray read and its abundance is not meaningful. V gene TRBV6-1 combines with J gene TRBJ2-5; unclear D gene. This CDR3 spans 16 amino acids. Between the trimmed V and J ends, which lost 2 bases and 6 bases, there was a span of 19 bases. Per the germline V gene, CDR1 is MNHNS and CDR2 is SASEGT. The CDR3 sequence: CASSERARKNSQTQYF. The CDR3 DNA follows: TGTGCCAGCAGTGAAAGAGCCCGGAAGAATAGCCAGACCCAGTACTTC.

As concerns this clonotype: This beta chain is a stray read from a library made for alpha chains; its abundance is not meaningful. The CDR3 DNA follows: TGTGCCAGCACCCCCGGTGTAGGGGGCGTTCGCGAGCAGTACTTC. As protein: CASTPGVGGVREQYF. V usage is TRBV7-2 and J usage is TRBJ2-7; 7 bases fit TRBD1. The CDR3 covers 15 residues. V was pared by 7 bases and J by 6 bases, with 15 bases of the junction left unmatched. Germline loops: CDR1 SGHTA, CDR2 FQGNSA.

Notes on this clonotype: A library prepared for alpha chains yielded this beta chain as an off-target read; its size is of little meaning. This rearrangement joins TRBV7-8 to TRBJ1-1, with D uncertain. Germline V gene data show CDR1 as SGHVS and CDR2 as FQNEAQ. V was shortened by 5 bases and J by 1 base, with 11 bases between the two germline ends. This CDR3 has 14 residues. Here the CDR3 reads CASSIRTENTEAFF. CDR3 bases: TGTGCCAGCAGCATCCGAACAGAGAACACTGAAGCTTTCTTT. Based on the CDR3 plus reference TRBV7-8 and TRBJ1-1, the full variable domain is GAGVSQSPRYKVAKRGQDVALRCDPISGHVSLFWYQQALGQGPEFLTYFQNEAQLDKSGLPSDRFFAERPEGSVSTLKIQRTQQEDSAVYLCASSIRTENTEAFFGQGTRLTVV.

This clonotype was picked up a small number of times. This beta chain lies outside the target of a library built for alpha chains; its clone size means little. The chain links TRBV18 to TRBJ2-5, with 7 bases that match TRBD1. The V and J ends lost 2 bases and 4 bases, in that order; junction bases with no gene match: 7. CDR1 KGHSH and CDR2 LQKENI come from the germline V gene. The CDR3 runs 15 residues. This CDR3 is CASSPISGQSETQYF. The CDR3 DNA follows: TGTGCCAGCTCACCAATTTCGGGACAGTCAGAGACCCAGTACTTC. Together with reference TRBV18 and TRBJ2-5, the CDR3 gives the full variable domain: NAGVMQNPRHLVRRRGQEARLRCSPMKGHSHVYWYRQLPEEGLKFMVYLQKENIIDESGMPKERFSAEFPKEGPSILRIQQVVRGDSAAYFCASSPISGQSETQYFGPGTRLLVL.

On this clonotype itself: As an off-target read in a library built for alpha chains, this beta chain has a frequency of little significance. The CDR3 protein is CASSLPQGQETQYF. CDR3 DNA sequence: TGTGCCAGCAGCCTTCCTCAAGGGCAAGAGACCCAGTACTTC. The J gene is TRBJ2-5, the V gene TRBV7-2, with D unclear. The germline CDR1 and CDR2 sequences are SGHTA and FQGNSA. The CDR3 runs to 14 residues. Trimming stripped 5 bases from V and 2 bases from J, with 12 bases between.

To note about this clonotype: The library was designed around alpha chains, so this beta chain is a stray read whose abundance carries little weight. The chain has TRBV18 and TRBJ2-7, with a weak D call TRBD2 (6 bases). The V gene lost 3 bases and the J gene lost 6 bases, with 9 bases spanning the gap. The length of the CDR3 is 12 residues. Germline values: CDR1 KGHSH, CDR2 LQKENI. The CDR3 spells CASSPGGSEQYF. CDR3 nucleotides: TGTGCCAGCTCACCCGGGGGTAGCGAGCAGTACTTC.

A single count supports this clonotype. Within a library made for alpha chains, this beta chain is off target, and its count is uninformative. The chain is built from TRBV27 and TRBJ2-7, with D perhaps matching TRBD2 (5 bases). Germline V gene sequence: CDR1 MNHEY, CDR2 SMNVEV (reference sequence). There are 14 residues in the CDR3. The ends were cut back, 6 bases at V and 4 bases at J, with 16 bases in the middle. The CDR3 is CASRSEGPVYEQYF. CDR3 in DNA: TGTGCCAGCAGATCAGAGGGCCCTGTTTACGAGCAGTACTTC.

This clonotype has more than one count but fewer than ten. For a library built for alpha chains, this beta chain is a stray read; little rests on its size. This chain joins TRBV12-3 or TRBV12-4 and TRBJ2-3; no clear D gene. The CDR3 has 12 residues. The V and J ends lost 5 bases and 2 bases respectively, with 5 bases between them. The DNA for the CDR3 is TGTGCCAGCAGTGGTTCCACAGATACGCAGTATTTT. Translating gives CASSGSTDTQYF.

With regard to this clonotype: As an off-target read in a library built for alpha chains, this beta chain has a frequency of little significance. This chain uses TRBV20-1 with TRBJ2-1, with D perhaps TRBD1 or TRBD2 (5 bases each). The V end lost 2 bases, the J end lost 7 bases, and 15 bases lay between the germline ends. This CDR3 has 14 residues. Germline CDR1 is DFQATT and CDR2 is SNEGSKA (reference sequence). The CDR3 region has the DNA TGCAGTGCTAGAACGGGACGGATTATAAATGAGCAGTTCTTC. Translation: CSARTGRIINEQFF.

This clonotype appeared a few times. In a library made to pick up alpha chains, this beta chain is a stray read with a size that means little. This rearrangement joins TRBV6-2 or TRBV6-3 to TRBJ2-5; D perhaps matches TRBD1 (6 bases). The germline V gene encodes CDR1 MNHEY and CDR2 SVGEGT. The V gene lost 8 bases and the J gene lost 0 bases, with 7 bases spanning the gap. The CDR3 has 12 residues. CDR3 coding DNA: TGTGCCAGCGGGACATACCAAGAGACCCAGTACTTC. This sequence encodes CASGTYQETQYF.

The sample holds a few counts of this clonotype. This beta chain is an unintended read in a library built for alpha chains; its size means little. The J gene is TRBJ2-5, the V gene TRBV5-1, with TRBD1 identical over 7 bases. The CDR3 runs to 15 residues. J was trimmed by 2 bases and V by 4 bases; bases with no gene match: 8. From germline, CDR1 is SGHRS and CDR2 YFSETQ. The CDR3 DNA follows: TGCGCCAGCAGCCCAACAGGGGATCAGCAAGAGACCCAGTACTTC. It encodes CASSPTGDQQETQYF.

On this clonotype: This beta chain slipped into a library made for alpha chains as a stray read, so its size is not meaningful. This rearrangement joins TRBV18 to TRBJ1-1; D unclear. Trimming cost V 3 bases and J 1 base, with 12 bases left between them. The CDR3 runs to 15 residues. CDR1 and CDR2 from the germline V gene are KGHSH and LQKENI. The CDR3 sequence: CASSPPGRSNTEAFF. The CDR3 region has the DNA TGTGCCAGCTCACCCCCGGGAAGATCGAACACTGAAGCTTTCTTT.

As regards this clonotype: Since it is a stray read in a library aimed at alpha chains, this beta chain has a size that is not meaningful. CDR3 amino acids: CAWSGETGQETQYF. CDR3 DNA: TGTGCCTGGAGTGGGGAGACAGGGCAAGAGACCCAGTACTTC. This chain connects TRBV30 to TRBJ2-5; 7 bases are a match to TRBD1. Losses at the gene ends were 1 base for V and 2 bases for J; bases not matched to a gene: 4. CDR1 and CDR2 (germline): GTSNPN, SVGIG (reference sequence). This CDR3 is 14 amino acids long.

This clonotype is categorized as hyperexpanded. Within a library made for alpha chains, this beta chain is off target, and its count is uninformative. The V gene is TRBV20-1, the J gene TRBJ2-1; 9 positions match TRBD1. CDR3 length: 13 amino acids. Looked up from germline, CDR1 is DFQATT and CDR2 is SNEGSKA (reference sequence). The V and J ends lost 5 bases and 8 bases, in that order; junction bases with no gene match: 7. CDR3 coding DNA: TGCAGTGCTTCCGGGACAGGGATCTATGAGCAGTTCTTC. It specifies CSASGTGIYEQFF.

A remark on this clonotype: Because the library targeted alpha chains, this beta chain is an off-target read whose size means little. This chain links TRBV9 with TRBJ2-6, with D possibly being TRBD2 (6 bases). Trimming stripped 4 bases from V and 0 bases from J, with 11 bases between. CDR1 is SGDLS, CDR2 YYNGEE, per germline. This CDR3 comprises 16 residues. In DNA, the CDR3 is TGTGCCAGCAGCCCGACAGCGGGCTCTGGGGCCAACGTCCTGACTTTC. It codes for CASSPTAGSGANVLTF.

This clonotype occurred a few times. This beta chain is a stray read from a library made for alpha chains; its abundance is not meaningful. The genes are TRBV5-1 and TRBJ1-1; no reliable D call. Trimming cost V 3 bases and J 4 bases, with 10 bases left between them. CDR1 is SGHRS and CDR2 is YFSETQ in the germline V gene. The CDR3 has 13 amino acids. Written as DNA, the CDR3 is TGCGCCAGCAGCTCCCTGGTAGGCACTGAAGCTTTCTTT. This encodes CASSSLVGTEAFF.

Of note for this clonotype: This beta chain is off target for a library built for alpha chains, so its abundance means little. This chain connects TRBV7-9 to TRBJ2-1; D unresolved. Germline CDR1 is SEHNR and CDR2 is FQNEAQ (reference sequence). This CDR3 is built from 14 residues. Trimming shortened V by 5 bases and J by 4 bases, and 12 bases separated the two germline ends. The CDR3 nucleotides read TGTGCCAGCAGCCCAGTATTGACTTACAATGAGCAGTTCTTC. Residues: CASSPVLTYNEQFF. The full variable domain, with the rest looked up from reference TRBV7-9 and TRBJ2-1, is DTGVSQNPRHKITKRGQNVTFRCDPISEHNRLYWYRQTLGQGPEFLTYFQNEAQLEKSRLLSDRFSAERPKGSFSTLEIQRTEQGDSAMYLCASSPVLTYNEQFFGPGTRLTVL.

Concerning this clonotype itself: In a library made to pick up alpha chains, this beta chain is a stray read with a size that means little. The CDR3 protein is CASSEGTSGSTDTQYF. CDR3 nucleotide sequence: TGTGCCAGCAGTGAAGGGACTAGCGGGAGTACAGATACGCAGTATTTT. This sequence joins TRBV2 and TRBJ2-3; 13 bases align to TRBD2. After removal of 1 base from V and 3 bases from J, the junction contained 1 base not matched to a gene. There are 16 residues in the CDR3. Germline V gives CDR1 SNHLY, CDR2 FYNNEI.

This clonotype was found a few times. The library was prepared for alpha chains; this beta chain is a stray read, so its frequency means little. The rearrangement joins TRBV29-1 to TRBJ1-1; D gene ambiguous. Germline lookup yields CDR1 SQVTM and CDR2 ANQGSEA. The CDR3 has 12 residues. The V end lost 4 bases, the J end lost 11 bases, and 17 bases lay between the germline ends. For the CDR3, the DNA is TGCAGCGTTGGGGTGGAGAGTTTAGGGGCTTTCTTT. It is translated as CSVGVESLGAFF. Looking up the rest from reference TRBV29-1 and TRBJ1-1 gives the full variable domain: SAVISQKPSRDICQRGTSLTIQCQVDSQVTMMFWYRQQPGQSLTLIATANQGSEATYESGFVIDKFPISRPNLTFSTLTVSNMSPEDSSIYLCSVGVESLGAFFGQGTRLTVV.

Points on this clonotype: This beta chain is an off-target read within a library intended for alpha chains, so its frequency means little. The chain combines TRBV5-1 with TRBJ2-7; D might be TRBD1 (6 bases). The CDR3 is made up of 15 amino acids. Germline loops: CDR1 SGHRS, CDR2 YFSETQ. Trimming cost V 4 bases and J 2 bases, with 16 bases left between them. The CDR3 bases are TGCGCCAGCAGCCAACAGGGTTTTGGGGCCTACGAGCAGTACTTC. It yields the protein CASSQQGFGAYEQYF.

By frequency in the sample, this clonotype is hyperexpanded. Because this beta chain is a stray read in a library intended to capture alpha chains, its abundance should not be given much weight. V and J are TRBV6-5 and TRBJ2-7; D is possibly TRBD1 (5 bases). Deletions cut 0 bases from V and 6 bases from J, with 9 bases between. The germline gives CDR1 MNHEY, CDR2 SVGAGI. This CDR3 has 13 residues. This CDR3 reads CASSYSKGSEQYF. The DNA for the CDR3 is TGTGCCAGCAGTTACTCGAAGGGGTCCGAGCAGTACTTC.

Turning to this clonotype: This beta chain is an unintended read in a library built for alpha chains; its size means little. This rearrangement joins TRBV20-1 to TRBJ2-7, with TRBD2 as a possible D gene (5 bases). Germline lookup yields CDR1 DFQATT and CDR2 SNEGSKA (reference sequence). V lost 5 bases and J 6 bases, leaving 11 bases between the germline ends. This CDR3 region has 11 residues. The CDR3 is CSAWRKLEQYF. The CDR3 nucleotides are TGCAGTGCTTGGAGGAAACTCGAGCAGTACTTC.

A remark on this clonotype: The library was prepared for alpha chains; this beta chain is a stray read, so its frequency means little. The chain has TRBV7-9 and TRBJ2-5; D might be TRBD2 (5 bases). The germline V gene has CDR1 SEHNR and CDR2 FQNEAQ (reference sequence). V lost 5 bases and J 4 bases, leaving 11 bases between the germline ends. There are 13 residues in the CDR3. CDR3 DNA: TGTGCCAGCAGCCCCCCCGCGGGAGAGACCCAGTACTTC. Translating it yields CASSPPAGETQYF.

Regarding this clonotype: Because the library targeted alpha chains, this beta chain is an off-target read whose size means little. This chain connects TRBV7-3 to TRBJ2-1; perhaps TRBD2 as D (6 bases). Germline V CDR1 and CDR2: SGHTA, FQGTGA. The CDR3 is made up of 13 amino acids. Trimming left V 2 bases short and J 7 bases short, with 9 bases between. The DNA for the CDR3 is TGTGCCAGCAGCTTAGGGGGGAGGAATGAGCAGTTCTTC. Translating it yields CASSLGGRNEQFF.

A remark on this clonotype: This beta chain is a stray read from a library made for alpha chains; its abundance is not meaningful. The chain couples TRBV7-9 to TRBJ2-2, with no clear D. CDR1 is SEHNR, CDR2 FQNEAQ, per germline (reference sequence). V was shortened by 3 bases and J by 5 bases, with 7 bases between the two germline ends. The CDR3 runs to 13 residues. The CDR3: CASSLPGTGELFF. The CDR3, as DNA: TGTGCCAGCAGCTTGCCCGGAACCGGGGAGCTGTTTTTT.

A note on this clonotype: Since it is a stray read in a library aimed at alpha chains, this beta chain has a size that is not meaningful. The rearrangement joins TRBV4-1 to TRBJ1-6; perhaps TRBD1 as D (6 bases). V dropped 0 bases and J dropped 3 bases, with 6 bases sitting between them. The CDR3 is 15 residues long. Germline V lookup: CDR1 MGHRA, CDR2 YSYEKL. CDR3 amino acids: CASSQEGHYNSPLHF. DNA of the CDR3: TGCGCCAGCAGCCAAGAGGGACACTATAATTCACCCCTCCACTTT.

Turning to this clonotype: This beta chain is a stray sequence in a library constructed for alpha chains; its clone size is not meaningful. The chain links TRBV12-3 or TRBV12-4 to TRBJ1-1; 10 bases map to TRBD1. Trimming at V came to 6 bases and at J to 8 bases, leaving 15 bases not matched to a gene. The CDR3 is 16 amino acids. This chain's CDR3 is CASRKTPGQGPMEAFF. CDR3 coding DNA: TGTGCCAGCAGGAAGACTCCGGGACAGGGGCCTATGGAAGCTTTCTTT.